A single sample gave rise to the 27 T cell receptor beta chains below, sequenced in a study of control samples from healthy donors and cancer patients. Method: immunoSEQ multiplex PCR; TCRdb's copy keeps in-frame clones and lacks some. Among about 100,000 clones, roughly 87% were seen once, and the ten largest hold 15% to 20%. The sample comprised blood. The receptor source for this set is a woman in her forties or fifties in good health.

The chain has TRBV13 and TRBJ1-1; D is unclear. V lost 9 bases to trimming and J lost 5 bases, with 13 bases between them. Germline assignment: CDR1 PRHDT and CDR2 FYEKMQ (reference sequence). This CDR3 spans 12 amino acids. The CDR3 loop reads CASNRVGTEAFF. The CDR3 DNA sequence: TGTGCCAGTAATCGGGTGGGAACTGAAGCTTTCTTT.

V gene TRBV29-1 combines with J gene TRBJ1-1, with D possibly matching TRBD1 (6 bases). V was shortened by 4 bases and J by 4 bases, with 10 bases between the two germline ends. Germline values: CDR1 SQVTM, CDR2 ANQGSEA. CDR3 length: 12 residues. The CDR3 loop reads CSVVQGLTEAFF. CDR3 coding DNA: TGCAGCGTTGTTCAGGGGCTCACTGAAGCTTTCTTT.

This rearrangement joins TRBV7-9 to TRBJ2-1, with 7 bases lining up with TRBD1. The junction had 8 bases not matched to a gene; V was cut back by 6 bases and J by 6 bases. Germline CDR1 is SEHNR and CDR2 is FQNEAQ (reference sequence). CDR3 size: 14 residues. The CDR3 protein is CASSFMTGLNEQFF. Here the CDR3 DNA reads TGTGCCAGCAGTTTTATGACAGGGCTCAATGAGCAGTTCTTC.

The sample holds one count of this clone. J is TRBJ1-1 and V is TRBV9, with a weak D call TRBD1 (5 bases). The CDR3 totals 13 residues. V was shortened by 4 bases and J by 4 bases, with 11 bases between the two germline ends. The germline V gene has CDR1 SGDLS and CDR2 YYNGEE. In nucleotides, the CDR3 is TGTGCCAGCAGCAAAAGGGGTGGCACTGAAGCTTTCTTT. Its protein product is CASSKRGGTEAFF.

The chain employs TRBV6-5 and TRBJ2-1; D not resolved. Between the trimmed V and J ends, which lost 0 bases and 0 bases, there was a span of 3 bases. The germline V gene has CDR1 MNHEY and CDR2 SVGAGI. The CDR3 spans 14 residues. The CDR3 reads CASSYSRSYNEQFF. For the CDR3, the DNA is TGTGCCAGCAGTTACTCTCGCTCCTACAATGAGCAGTTCTTC.

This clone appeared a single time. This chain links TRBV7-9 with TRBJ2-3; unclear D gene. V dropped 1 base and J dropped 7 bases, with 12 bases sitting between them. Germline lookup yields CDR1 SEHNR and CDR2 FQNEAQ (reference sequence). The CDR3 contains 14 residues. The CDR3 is CASSLGRLPNTQYF. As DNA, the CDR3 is TGTGCCAGCAGCTTAGGCCGCCTCCCAAATACGCAGTATTTT.

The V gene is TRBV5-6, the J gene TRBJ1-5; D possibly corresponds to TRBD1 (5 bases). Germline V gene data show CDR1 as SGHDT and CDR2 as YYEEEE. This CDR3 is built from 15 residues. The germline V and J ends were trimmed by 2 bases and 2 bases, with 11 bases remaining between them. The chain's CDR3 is CASSLSRAGNQPQHF. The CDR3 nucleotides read TGTGCCAGCAGCTTAAGCAGGGCAGGCAATCAGCCCCAGCATTTT.

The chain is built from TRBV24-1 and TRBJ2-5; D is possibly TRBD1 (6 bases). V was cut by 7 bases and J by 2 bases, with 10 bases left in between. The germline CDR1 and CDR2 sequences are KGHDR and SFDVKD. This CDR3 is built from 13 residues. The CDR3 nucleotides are TGTGCCACCAGACCGACAGGACAAGAGACCCAGTACTTC. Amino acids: CATRPTGQETQYF.

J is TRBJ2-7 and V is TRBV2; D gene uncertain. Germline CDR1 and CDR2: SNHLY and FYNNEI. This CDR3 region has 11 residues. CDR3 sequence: CASSETGPGDV. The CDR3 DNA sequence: TGTGCCAGCAGTGAAACTGGGCCTGGAGACGTC.

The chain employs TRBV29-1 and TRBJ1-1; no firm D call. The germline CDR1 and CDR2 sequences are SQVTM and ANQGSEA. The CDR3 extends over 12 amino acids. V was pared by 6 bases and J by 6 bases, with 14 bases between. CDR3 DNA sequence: TGCAGCGTCGCGGCTTCTTCTGCTGAAGCTTTCTTT. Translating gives CSVAASSAEAFF. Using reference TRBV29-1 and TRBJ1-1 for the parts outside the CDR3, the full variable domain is SAVISQKPSRDICQRGTSLTIQCQVDSQVTMMFWYRQQPGQSLTLIATANQGSEATYESGFVIDKFPISRPNLTFSTLTVSNMSPEDSSIYLCSVAASSAEAFFGQGTRLTVV.

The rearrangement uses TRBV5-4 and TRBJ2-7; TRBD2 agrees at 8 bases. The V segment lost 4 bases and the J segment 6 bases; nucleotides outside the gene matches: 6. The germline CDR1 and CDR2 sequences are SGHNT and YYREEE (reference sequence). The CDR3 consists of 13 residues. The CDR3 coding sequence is TGTGCCAGCAGCCCCGGGGGGGGGTTCGAGCAGTACTTC. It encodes CASSPGGGFEQYF. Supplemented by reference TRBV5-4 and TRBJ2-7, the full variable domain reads ETGVTQSPTHLIKTRGQQVTLRCSSQSGHNTVSWYQQALGQGPQFIFQYYREEENGRGNFPPRFSGLQFPNYSSELNVNALELDDSALYLCASSPGGGFEQYFGPGTRLTVT.

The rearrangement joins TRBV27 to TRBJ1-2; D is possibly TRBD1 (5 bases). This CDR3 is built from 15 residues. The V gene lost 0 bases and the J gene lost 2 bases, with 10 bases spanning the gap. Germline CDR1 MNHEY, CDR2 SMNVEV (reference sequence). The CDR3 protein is CASSLSAGLNYGYTF. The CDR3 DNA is TGTGCCAGCAGTTTATCCGCAGGGTTAAACTATGGCTACACCTTC.

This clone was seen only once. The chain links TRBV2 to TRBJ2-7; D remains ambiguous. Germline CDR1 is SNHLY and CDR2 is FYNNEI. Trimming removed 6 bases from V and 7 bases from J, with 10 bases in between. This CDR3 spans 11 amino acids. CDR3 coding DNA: TGTGCCAGCAGAGAGCTACAGGAGCAGTACGTC. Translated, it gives CASRELQEQYV.

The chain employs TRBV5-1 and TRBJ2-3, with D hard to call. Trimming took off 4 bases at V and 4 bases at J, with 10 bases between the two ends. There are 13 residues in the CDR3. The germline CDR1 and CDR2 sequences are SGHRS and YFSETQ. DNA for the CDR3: TGCGCCAGCAGCCATACGGTGGCAGATACGCAGTATTTT. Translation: CASSHTVADTQYF.

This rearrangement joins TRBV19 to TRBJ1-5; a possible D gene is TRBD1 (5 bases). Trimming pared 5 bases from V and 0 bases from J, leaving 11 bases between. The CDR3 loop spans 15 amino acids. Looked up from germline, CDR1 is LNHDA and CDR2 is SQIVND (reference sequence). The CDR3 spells CASSLGDYSNQPQHF. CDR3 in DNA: TGTGCCAGTAGTCTGGGGGATTATAGCAATCAGCCCCAGCATTTT.

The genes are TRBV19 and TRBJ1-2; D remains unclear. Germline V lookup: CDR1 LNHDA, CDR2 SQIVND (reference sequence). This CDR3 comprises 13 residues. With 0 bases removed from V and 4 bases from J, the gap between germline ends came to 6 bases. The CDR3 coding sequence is TGTGCCAGTAGTATAGACGTCGCCTATGGCTACACCTTC. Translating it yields CASSIDVAYGYTF.

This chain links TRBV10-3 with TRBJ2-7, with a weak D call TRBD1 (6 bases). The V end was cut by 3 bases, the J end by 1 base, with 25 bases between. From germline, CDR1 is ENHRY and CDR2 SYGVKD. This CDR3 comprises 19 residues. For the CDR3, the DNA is TGTGCCATCAGTGAAGTAATGGGGGCTACCGGGACCGATTCCTACGAGCAGTACTTC. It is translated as CAISEVMGATGTDSYEQYF.

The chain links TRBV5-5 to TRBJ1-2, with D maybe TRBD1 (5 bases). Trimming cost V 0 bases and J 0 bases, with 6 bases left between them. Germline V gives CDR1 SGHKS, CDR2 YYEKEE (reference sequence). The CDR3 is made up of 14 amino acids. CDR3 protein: CASSLVTANYGYTF. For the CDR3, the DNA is TGTGCCAGCAGCTTGGTGACAGCTAACTATGGCTACACCTTC.

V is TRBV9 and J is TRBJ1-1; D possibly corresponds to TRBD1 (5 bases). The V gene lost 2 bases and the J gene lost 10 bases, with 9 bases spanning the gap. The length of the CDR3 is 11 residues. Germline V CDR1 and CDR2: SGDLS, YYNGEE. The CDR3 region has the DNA TGTGCCAGCAGCGTGACAGCGGGAGCTTTCTTT. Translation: CASSVTAGAFF.

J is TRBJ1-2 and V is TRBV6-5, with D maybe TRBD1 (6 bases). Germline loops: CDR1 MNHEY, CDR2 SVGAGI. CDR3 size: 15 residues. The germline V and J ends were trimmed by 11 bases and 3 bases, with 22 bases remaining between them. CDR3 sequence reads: CASSARRGDYYGYTF. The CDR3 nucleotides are TGTGCCTCCTCCGCCCGCAGGGGAGATTACTATGGCTACACCTTC.

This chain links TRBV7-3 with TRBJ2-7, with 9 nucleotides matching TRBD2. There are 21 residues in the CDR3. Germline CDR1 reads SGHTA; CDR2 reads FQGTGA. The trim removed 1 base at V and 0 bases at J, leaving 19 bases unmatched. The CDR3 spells CASSLISSGLAGFHCSYEQYV. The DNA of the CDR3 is TGTGCCAGCAGCTTAATATCTTCGGGACTAGCTGGATTCCATTGCTCCTACGAGCAGTACGTC.

The CDR3 here is CASSQDYGMSSYNEQFF. The CDR3 DNA is TGCGCCAGCAGCCAAGATTACGGGATGAGCTCCTACAATGAGCAGTTCTTC. The chain uses TRBV4-3 and TRBJ2-1, with D tentatively TRBD2 (5 bases). V was pared by 0 bases and J by 0 bases, with 12 bases between. There are 17 residues in the CDR3. The germline V gene encodes CDR1 LGHNA and CDR2 YSLEER.

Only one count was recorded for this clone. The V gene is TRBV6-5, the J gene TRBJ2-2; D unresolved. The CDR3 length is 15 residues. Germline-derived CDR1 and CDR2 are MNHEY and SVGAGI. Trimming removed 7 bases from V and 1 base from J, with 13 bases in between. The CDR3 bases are TGTGCCAGCACAGCCCCCTCGGGGAACACCGGGGAGCTGTTTTTT. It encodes CASTAPSGNTGELFF.

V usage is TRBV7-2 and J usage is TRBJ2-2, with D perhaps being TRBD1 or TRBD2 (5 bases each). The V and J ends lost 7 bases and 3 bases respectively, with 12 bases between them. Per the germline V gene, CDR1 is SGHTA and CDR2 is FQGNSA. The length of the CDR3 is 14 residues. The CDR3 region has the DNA TGTGCCAGCACTCTGGGGGTTTACACCGGGGAGCTGTTTTTT. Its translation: CASTLGVYTGELFF.

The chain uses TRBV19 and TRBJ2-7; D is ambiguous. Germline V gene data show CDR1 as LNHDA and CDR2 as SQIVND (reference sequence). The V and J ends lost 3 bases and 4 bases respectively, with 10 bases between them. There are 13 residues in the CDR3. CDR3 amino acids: CASSISSLYEQYF. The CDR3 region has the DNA TGTGCCAGTAGTATTTCCAGTCTATACGAGCAGTACTTC.

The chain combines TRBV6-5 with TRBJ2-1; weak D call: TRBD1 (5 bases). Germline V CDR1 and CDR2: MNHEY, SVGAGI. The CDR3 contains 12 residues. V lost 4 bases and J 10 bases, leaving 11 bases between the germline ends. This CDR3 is CASSFLRQEQFF. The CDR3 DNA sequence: TGTGCCAGCAGTTTTCTGAGACAGGAGCAGTTCTTC.

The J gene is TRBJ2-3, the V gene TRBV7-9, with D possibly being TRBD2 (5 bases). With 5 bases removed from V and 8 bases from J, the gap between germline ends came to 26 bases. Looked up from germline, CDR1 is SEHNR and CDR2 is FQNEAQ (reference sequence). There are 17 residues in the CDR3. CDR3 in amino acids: CASSPRGGSGLNVTQYF. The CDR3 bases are TGTGCCAGCAGCCCCCGAGGTGGGAGTGGCCTCAATGTTACGCAGTATTTT.